This paragraph reports one TCR beta chain. Its antigen is not identified. Both about-4-week and about-12-week second-dose recipients were combined. This sample was included in a study of T cell responses to AZD1222 COVID-19 vaccine. Study outcomes and limitations: Across spike, vaccine-associated CD4 TCRs were found, dominant at 160-218 and 743-854. The breadth and depth of Spike-specific TCRs increased once two AZD1222 doses had been given. Reportedly, close to half of spike-specific TCRs are directed against unmutated variant regions.

Measured with immunoSEQ multiplex PCR; TCRdb has only the in-frame clones, and not every one. The sample shows roughly 150,000 clones, roughly 90% of them seen only once. Trimming took off 2 bases at V and 6 bases at J, with 20 bases between the two ends. The germline CDR1 and CDR2 sequences are SNHLY and FYNNEI. This CDR3 has 17 amino acids. The source is an adult who received the AZD1222 COVID-19 vaccine. This specimen was peripheral blood, taken 28 days after the second AZD1222 dose. The rearrangement uses TRBV2 and TRBJ2-1, with unresolved D. The chain's CDR3 is CASSERAGDVLRNEQFF. In DNA form, the CDR3 reads TGTGCCAGCAGTGAAAGGGCAGGCGATGTCCTGCGCAATGAGCAGTTCTTC.